A single sample gave rise to the 11 T cell receptor beta chains below, sequenced in a study of T cells in women clearing cervical HPV infection. Measured with immunoSEQ multiplex PCR; TCRdb has only the in-frame clones, and not every one. The sample table includes about 22,000 clones. Sequenced material: blood buffy coat. The source of these receptors is a woman between 18 and 75 years old with a cervical HPV16 infection that either progressed to CIN3+ or cleared (not recorded which).

For this clone: Read coverage stops 3 residues before the CDR3 terminus; the germline J gene supplies the remainder. The gene calls are TRBV30 and TRBJ2-7; 10 bases agree with TRBD1. CDR1 and CDR2 from the germline V gene are GTSNPN and SVGIG (reference sequence). Trimming cost V 5 bases and J 3 bases; bases outside gene matches: 7. CDR3 size: 14 residues. The part of the CDR3 DNA that was read is TGTGCCTGGGGAAAGGGGACAGGGGACTACGAG. This encodes CAWGKGTGDYE. The entire CDR3 reads CAWGKGTGDYEQYF.

Concerning this clone itself: Sequencing ends 3 residues short of the CDR3 end; the germline J gene provides the rest. This rearrangement joins TRBV6-1 to TRBJ1-1; tentatively, D is TRBD1 (6 bases). The CDR3 extends over 13 amino acids. Germline CDR1 and CDR2: MNHNS and SASEGT. The sequenced CDR3 bases are TGTGCCAGCAGTGAACAGGGTTTGGGGGCG. Translation gives CASSEQGLGA. The whole CDR3 is CASSEQGLGAAFF.

Regarding this clone: Coverage ceases 3 residues before the CDR3 finishes, and the germline J gene fills in the end. The chain recombines TRBV5-1 with TRBJ2-5; 8 bases agree with TRBD1. CDR1 and CDR2 (germline): SGHRS, YFSETQ. V shed 2 bases and J 3 bases; nucleotides not matched to a gene: 3. CDR3 length: 14 residues. CDR3 bases read: TGCGCCAGCAGCTTCTCAGGGGGCGAAGAGACC. Its protein is CASSFSGGEET. The complete CDR3 reads CASSFSGGEETQYF.

In regard to this clone: The read stops 3 residues short of the end of the CDR3; the missing end is completed from the germline J gene. The chain is built from TRBV5-6 and TRBJ2-2; weak D call: TRBD1 (6 bases). V gave up 2 bases and J gave up 2 bases, with 10 bases separating them. In germline, CDR1 is SGHDT, CDR2 YYEEEE. The CDR3 has 15 residues. Incomplete CDR3 DNA: TGTGCCAGCAGCTTTTTAGGGACAAACACCGGGGAG. Its protein is CASSFLGTNTGE. The whole CDR3 protein reads CASSFLGTNTGELFF.

Note on this clone: The read terminates 3 residues ahead of where the CDR3 ends, so the germline J gene completes it. This chain uses TRBV7-2 with TRBJ2-1, with D unresolved. CDR1 and CDR2 (germline): SGHTA, FQGNSA. The CDR3 covers 13 residues. The V end was cut by 3 bases, the J end by 3 bases, with 6 bases between. The CDR3 DNA, read in part, is TGTGCCAGCAGCTTTGGCCTCTACAATGAG. Encoded protein: CASSFGLYNE. The whole CDR3 sequence is CASSFGLYNEQFF.

With respect to this clone: Read coverage stops 3 residues before the CDR3 terminus; the germline J gene supplies the remainder. J is TRBJ2-7 and V is TRBV5-4; the D is unclear. Trimming pared 3 bases from V and 6 bases from J, leaving 16 bases between. Germline CDR1 reads SGHNT; CDR2 reads YYREEE (reference sequence). This CDR3 comprises 14 residues. The sequenced part of the CDR3 DNA is TGTGCCAGCAGCTCCAGTCTTGGCGGCTCCGAG. Translated: CASSSSLGGSE. The full CDR3 reads CASSSSLGGSEQYF.

Concerning this clone: The CDR3 extends 3 residues past the end of the read, so its final part is completed from the germline J gene. The chain employs TRBV10-1 and TRBJ2-5; D ambiguous. Trimming removed 0 bases from V and 5 bases from J, with 7 bases in between. Germline V gene lookup returns CDR1 WNHNN and CDR2 SYGVQD (reference sequence). CDR3 length equals 13 residues. The CDR3 loop reads CASSESPLETQYF. The sequenced part of the CDR3 DNA is TGCGCCAGCAGTGAGTCCCCTTTGGAGACC.

To note about this clone: The CDR3 is cut off 3 residues early in the read; its end comes from the germline J gene. The chain joins TRBV19 to TRBJ1-5; 7 positions match TRBD1. CDR1 and CDR2 from the germline V gene are LNHDA and SQIVND (reference sequence). After removal of 5 bases from V and 4 bases from J, the junction contained 8 bases not matched to a gene. This CDR3 comprises 15 residues. CDR3 DNA (partial): TGTGCCAGTAGTCTGATTGACAGGGCTAATCAGCCC. This sequence encodes CASSLIDRANQP. The whole CDR3 sequence is CASSLIDRANQPQHF.

CDR3 DNA, as far as it was read: TGTGCCAGCAGCTTGACCGGGACAGGGGTTCGCGAG. It translates to CASSLTGTGVRE. The full CDR3 sequence reads CASSLTGTGVREQYF. The chain combines TRBV7-8 with TRBJ2-7; 10 nucleotides align to TRBD1. The read falls 3 residues short of the CDR3 end, and the missing part is taken from the germline J gene. The germline gives CDR1 SGHVS, CDR2 FQNEAQ. With 3 bases clipped from V and 6 bases from J, the junction kept 8 bases outside the gene matches. The CDR3 has 15 residues.

Incomplete CDR3 DNA: TGCAGTGCTAGTCCGATAGGCAGGGGACGGGGC. Translated, it gives CSASPIGRGRG. In full, the CDR3 reads CSASPIGRGRGYTF. The V call is TRBV20-1, the J call TRBJ1-2; maybe TRBD1 (6 bases). The read halts 3 residues ahead of the CDR3 end, with the missing end drawn from the germline J gene. The CDR3 is made up of 14 amino acids. In germline, CDR1 is DFQATT, CDR2 SNEGSKA (reference sequence).

Notes on this clone: The read halts 3 residues ahead of the CDR3 end, with the missing end drawn from the germline J gene. This rearrangement joins TRBV20-1 to TRBJ1-1; TRBD1 aligns across 8 bases. The CDR3 has 13 amino acids. The ends lost 3 bases at V and 5 bases at J; junction bases unmatched: 5. Germline V gene data show CDR1 as DFQATT and CDR2 as SNEGSKA (reference sequence). The CDR3 loop reads CSASSQGATEAFF. The covered CDR3 bases are TGCAGTGCTAGTAGTCAGGGGGCGACTGAA.